This T cell receptor beta chain was found in a study of shared clonotypes between healthy human individuals. Produced via immunoSEQ multiplex PCR; TCRdb's table is partial and in-frame only. The sample comprises roughly 2 million clones, 95% of which are singletons, and approximately 0.13% rests with the top ten. Per the germline V gene, CDR1 is SGHAT and CDR2 is FQNNGV. V lost 4 bases and J 2 bases, leaving 13 bases between the germline ends. This CDR3 spans 15 amino acids. The chain has TRBV11-2 and TRBJ2-3; D not resolved. Sequencing was done on a sample of naive CD4+ T cells sorted from blood. Subset noted: CD45RA+ positively selected. This clonotype was sampled from a man aged 18-30 years in good health. The CDR3 sequence is CASSSNTEFTDTQYF. The CDR3 bases are TGTGCCAGCAGCTCCAACACAGAGTTCACAGATACGCAGTATTTT.